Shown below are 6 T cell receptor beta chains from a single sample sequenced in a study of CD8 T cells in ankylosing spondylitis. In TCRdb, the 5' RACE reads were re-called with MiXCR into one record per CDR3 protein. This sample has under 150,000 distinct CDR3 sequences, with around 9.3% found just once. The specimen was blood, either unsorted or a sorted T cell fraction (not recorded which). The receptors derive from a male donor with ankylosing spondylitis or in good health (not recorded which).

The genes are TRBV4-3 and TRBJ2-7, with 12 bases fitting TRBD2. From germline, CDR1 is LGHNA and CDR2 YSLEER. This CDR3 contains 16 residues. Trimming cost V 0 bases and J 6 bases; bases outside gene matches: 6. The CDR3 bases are TGCGCCAGCAGCCAAGATTTACTAGCGGGAGGCCCCGAGCAGTACTTC. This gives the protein CASSQDLLAGGPEQYF.

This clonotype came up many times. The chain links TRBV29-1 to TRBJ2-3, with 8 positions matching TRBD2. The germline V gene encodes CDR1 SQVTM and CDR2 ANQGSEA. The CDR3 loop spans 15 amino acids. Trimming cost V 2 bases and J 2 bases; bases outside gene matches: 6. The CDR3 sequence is CSVERGGDTTDTQYF. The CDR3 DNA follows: TGCAGCGTTGAACGGGGGGGTGATACCACAGATACGCAGTATTTT.

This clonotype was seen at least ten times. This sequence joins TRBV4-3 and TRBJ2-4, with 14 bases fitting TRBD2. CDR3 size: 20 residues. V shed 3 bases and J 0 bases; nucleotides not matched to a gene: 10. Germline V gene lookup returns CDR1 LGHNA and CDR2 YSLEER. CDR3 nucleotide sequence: TGCGCCAGCAGCCAGAAGTTCGGACTAGCGGGAGGCGCAGCCAAAAACATTCAGTACTTC. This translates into CASSQKFGLAGGAAKNIQYF.

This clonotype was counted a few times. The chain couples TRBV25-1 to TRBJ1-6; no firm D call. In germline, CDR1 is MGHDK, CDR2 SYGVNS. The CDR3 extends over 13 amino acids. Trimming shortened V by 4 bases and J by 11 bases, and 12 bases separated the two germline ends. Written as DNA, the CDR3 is TGTGCCAGCAGTGCGGGTCTAACGACACCCCTCCACTTT. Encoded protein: CASSAGLTTPLHF.

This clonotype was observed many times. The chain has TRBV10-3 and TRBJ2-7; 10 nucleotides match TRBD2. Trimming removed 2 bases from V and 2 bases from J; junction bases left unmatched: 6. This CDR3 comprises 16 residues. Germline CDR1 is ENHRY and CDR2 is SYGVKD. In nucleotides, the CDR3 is TGTGCCATCAGTGAGATGCAACTAGCGGGGACCTACGAGCAGTACTTC. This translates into CAISEMQLAGTYEQYF.

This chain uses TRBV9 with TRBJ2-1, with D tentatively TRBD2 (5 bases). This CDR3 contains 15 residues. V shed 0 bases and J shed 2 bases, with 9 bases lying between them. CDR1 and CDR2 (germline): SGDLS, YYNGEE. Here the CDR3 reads CASSVVDSAYNEQFF. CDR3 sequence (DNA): TGTGCCAGCAGCGTAGTTGATAGCGCCTACAATGAGCAGTTCTTC.